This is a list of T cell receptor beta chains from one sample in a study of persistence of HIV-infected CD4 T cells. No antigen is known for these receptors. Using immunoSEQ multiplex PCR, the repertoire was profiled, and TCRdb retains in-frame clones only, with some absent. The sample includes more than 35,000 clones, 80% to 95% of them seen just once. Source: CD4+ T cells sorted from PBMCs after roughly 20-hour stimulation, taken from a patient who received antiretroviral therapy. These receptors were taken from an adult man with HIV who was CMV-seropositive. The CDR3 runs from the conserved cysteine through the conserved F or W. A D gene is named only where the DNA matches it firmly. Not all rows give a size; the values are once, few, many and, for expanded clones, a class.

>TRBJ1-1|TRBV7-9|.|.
TGTGCCAGCAGCTTATCCGGGACAAAGAACACTGAAGCTTTCTTT
CASSLSGTKNTEAFF
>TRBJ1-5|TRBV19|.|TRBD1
TGTGCCAGTAGTATAAGGGGAACCGGACAGGCTTATAGCAATCAGCCCCAGCATTTT
CASSIRGTGQAYSNQPQHF
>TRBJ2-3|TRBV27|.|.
TGTGCCAGCAGCCGTACGGGAGATACGCAGTATTTT
CASSRTGDTQYF
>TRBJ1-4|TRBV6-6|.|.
TGTGCCAGCAGTCTGGAGGGCGAACCCGCAACTAATGAAAAACTGTTTTTT
CASSLEGEPATNEKLFF
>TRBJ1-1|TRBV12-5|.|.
TGTGCTAGCGGACCTATTAGTAACACTGAAGCTTTCTTT
CASGPISNTEAFF
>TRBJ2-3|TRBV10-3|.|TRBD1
TGTGCCATCAGCCAACTCGGGACAGAAAGAAGGGATACGCAGTATTTT
CAISQLGTERRDTQYF
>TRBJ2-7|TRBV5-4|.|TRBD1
TGTGCCAGCAGCCTGGGACAGGCCTTCGAGCAGTACTTC
CASSLGQAFEQYF
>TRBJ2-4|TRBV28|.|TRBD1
TGTGCCAGCAGTAAGGACAGGGGGAGAGCCAAAAACATTCAGTACTTC
CASSKDRGRAKNIQYF
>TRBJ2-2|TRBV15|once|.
TGTGCCACCAGCAGACCCAGGGGGAACACCGGGGAGCTGTTTTTT
CATSRPRGNTGELFF
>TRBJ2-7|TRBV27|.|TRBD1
TGTGCCAGCAGTTTATCCATACCCCTCGAAGGGACAGCCTACGAGCAGTACTTC
CASSLSIPLEGTAYEQYF
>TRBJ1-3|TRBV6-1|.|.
TGTGCCAGCAGTGAACAGGTCAGCTCTGGAAACACCATATATTTT
CASSEQVSSGNTIYF
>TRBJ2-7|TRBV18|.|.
TGTGCCAGCTCACCACGGGTAGCAGGGAGCTCCTACGAGCAGTACTTC
CASSPRVAGSSYEQYF
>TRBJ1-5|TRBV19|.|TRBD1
TGTGCCAGTAGGATGGACAGGGGGCACCAGCCCCAGCATTTT
CASRMDRGHQPQHF
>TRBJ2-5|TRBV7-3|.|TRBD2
TGTGCCAGCAGCCCGCCGGGGGGAGAGACCCAGTACTTC
CASSPPGGETQYF
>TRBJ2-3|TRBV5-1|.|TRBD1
TGCGCCAGCGACAGGGGTGGTGCAGATACGCAGTATTTT
CASDRGGADTQYF
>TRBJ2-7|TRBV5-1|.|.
TGCGCCAGCAGCTTGGCCGGAGACAGCACCTACGAGCAGTACTTC
CASSLAGDSTYEQYF
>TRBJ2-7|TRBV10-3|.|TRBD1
TGTGCCATCAGTGTCCGGGACAGGGAGACCTACGAGCAGTACTTC
CAISVRDRETYEQYF
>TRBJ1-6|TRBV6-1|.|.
TGTGCCAGCAGTGAAACTGGCATTGGGTCTAATTCACCCCTCCACTTT
CASSETGIGSNSPLHF
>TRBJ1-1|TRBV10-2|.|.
TGCGCCAGCAGTGAGTCCTCCGTACCTAAGGCTGAAGCTTTCTTT
CASSESSVPKAEAFF
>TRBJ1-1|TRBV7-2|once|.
TGTGCCAGCAGCTTAGGTAGGTTGAACACTGAAGCTTTCTTT
CASSLGRLNTEAFF
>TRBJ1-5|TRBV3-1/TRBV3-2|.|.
TGTGCCAGCAGCCCTCAGGGGAGAGGTCAGCCCCAGCATTTT
CASSPQGRGQPQHF
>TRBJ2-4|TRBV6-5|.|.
TGTGCCAGCAGTAGGGTTGGACAGCCCGGAAACATTCAGTACTTC
CASSRVGQPGNIQYF
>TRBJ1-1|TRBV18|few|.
TGTGCCAGCTCACCATTCGGTAGAATCACTGAAGCTTTCTTT
CASSPFGRITEAFF
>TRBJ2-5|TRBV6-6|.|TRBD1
TGTGCCAGCAGTAAGGGACAGGGGGGGGAGACCCAGTACTTC
CASSKGQGGETQYF
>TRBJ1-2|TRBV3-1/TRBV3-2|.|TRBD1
TGTGCCAGCAGCCAAGATCCACTAGACAGGGGAAGAATATATGGCTACACCTTC
CASSQDPLDRGRIYGYTF
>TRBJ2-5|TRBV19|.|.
TGTGCCAGCAGCCTGATGAATCGAGGGACCTGGGAGACCCAGTACTTC
CASSLMNRGTWETQYF
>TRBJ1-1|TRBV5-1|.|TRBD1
TGCGCCAGCAGCCTTACGGGGACAGGGAACACTGAAGCTTTCTTT
CASSLTGTGNTEAFF
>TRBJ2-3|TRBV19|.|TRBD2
TGTGCCAGTCGTAGCGGGGAGTTTGCAGATACGCAGTATTTT
CASRSGEFADTQYF
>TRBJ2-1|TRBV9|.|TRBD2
TGTGCCAGCAGCGCAGGGACTAGCTACAATGAGCAGTTCTTC
CASSAGTSYNEQFF
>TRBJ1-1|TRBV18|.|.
TGTGCCAGCTCACCACGTAGTTACGCAGGTGGAAACACTGAAGCTTTCTTT
CASSPRSYAGGNTEAFF
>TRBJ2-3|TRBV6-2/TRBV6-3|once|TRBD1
TGTGCCAGCAGTTGGACAGGGGGCACAGATACGCAGTATTTT
CASSWTGGTDTQYF
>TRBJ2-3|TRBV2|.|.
TGTGCCAGCAGTGTGGAAGCAGATACGCAGTATTTT
CASSVEADTQYF
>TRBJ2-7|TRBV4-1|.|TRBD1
TGCGCCAGCAGCCACGGGACAGACTACGAGCAGTACTTC
CASSHGTDYEQYF
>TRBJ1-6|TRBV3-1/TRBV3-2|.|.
TGTGCCAGCAGTATGACAGTGGGTTCATCACCCCTCCACTTT
CASSMTVGSSPLHF
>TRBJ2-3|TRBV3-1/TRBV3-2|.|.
TGTGCCAGCAGCCAAGCCCAGTCGAGGGCCACAGATACGCAGTATTTT
CASSQAQSRATDTQYF